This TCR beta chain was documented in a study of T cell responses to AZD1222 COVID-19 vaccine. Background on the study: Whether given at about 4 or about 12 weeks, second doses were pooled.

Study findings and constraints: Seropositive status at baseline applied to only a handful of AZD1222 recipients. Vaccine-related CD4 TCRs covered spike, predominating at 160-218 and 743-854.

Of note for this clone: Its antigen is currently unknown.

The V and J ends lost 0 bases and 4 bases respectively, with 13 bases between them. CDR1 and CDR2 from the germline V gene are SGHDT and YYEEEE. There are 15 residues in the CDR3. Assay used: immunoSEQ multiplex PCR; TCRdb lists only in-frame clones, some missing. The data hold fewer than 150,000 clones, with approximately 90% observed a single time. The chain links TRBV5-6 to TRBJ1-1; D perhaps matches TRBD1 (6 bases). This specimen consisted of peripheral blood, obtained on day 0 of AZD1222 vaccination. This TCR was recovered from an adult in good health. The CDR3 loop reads CASSLEVRGFTEAFF. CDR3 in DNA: TGTGCCAGCAGCTTGGAGGTCAGGGGATTCACTGAAGCTTTCTTT.